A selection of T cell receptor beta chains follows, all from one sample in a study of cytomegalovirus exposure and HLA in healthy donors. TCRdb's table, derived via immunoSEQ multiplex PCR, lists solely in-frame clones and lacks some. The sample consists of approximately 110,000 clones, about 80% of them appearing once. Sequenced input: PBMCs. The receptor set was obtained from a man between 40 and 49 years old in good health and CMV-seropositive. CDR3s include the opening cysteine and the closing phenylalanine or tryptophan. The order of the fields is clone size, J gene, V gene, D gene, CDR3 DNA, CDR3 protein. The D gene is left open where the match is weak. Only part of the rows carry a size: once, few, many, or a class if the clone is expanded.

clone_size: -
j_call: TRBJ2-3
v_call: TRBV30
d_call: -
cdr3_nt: TGTGCCTGGAGTCTAGTTTCAGATACGCAGTATTTT
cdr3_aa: CAWSLVSDTQYF

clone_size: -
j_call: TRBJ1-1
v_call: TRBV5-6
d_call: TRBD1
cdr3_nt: TGTGCCAGCAGCTGGCGGGGAAACAGGGGGAGCACTGACGCTTTCTTT
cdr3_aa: CASSWRGNRGSTDAFF

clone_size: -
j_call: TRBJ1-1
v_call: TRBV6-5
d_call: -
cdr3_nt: TGTGCCAGCAGTTACTCACTCGGGACACAGAACACTGAAGCTTTCTTT
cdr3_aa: CASSYSLGTQNTEAFF

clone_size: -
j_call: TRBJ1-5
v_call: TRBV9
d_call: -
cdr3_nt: TGTGCCAGCAGCGTTTCTCCTGAGCAGCCCCAGCATTTT
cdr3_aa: CASSVSPEQPQHF

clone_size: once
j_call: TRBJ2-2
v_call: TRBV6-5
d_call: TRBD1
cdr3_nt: TGTGCCAGCAGAACGACAGGGTACACCGGGGAGCTGTTTTTT
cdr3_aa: CASRTTGYTGELFF

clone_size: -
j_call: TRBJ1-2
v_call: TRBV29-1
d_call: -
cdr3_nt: TGCAGCGTTGAAGGCCCGGGCTATGGCTACACCTTC
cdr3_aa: CSVEGPGYGYTF

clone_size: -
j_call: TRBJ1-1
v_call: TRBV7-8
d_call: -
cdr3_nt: TGTGCCAGCAGCTTAGCGCAGGGGACTGAAGCTTTCTTT
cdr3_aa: CASSLAQGTEAFF

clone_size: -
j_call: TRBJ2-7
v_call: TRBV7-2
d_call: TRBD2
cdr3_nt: TGTGCCAGCAGCTTAGCGCCTAGCGGCCCCTCCTACGAGCAGTACTTC
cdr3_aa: CASSLAPSGPSYEQYF

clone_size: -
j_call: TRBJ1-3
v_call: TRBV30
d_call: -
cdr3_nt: TGTGCCTGGAGTGTAAAGCGTCCCTCTGGAAACACCATATATTTT
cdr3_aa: CAWSVKRPSGNTIYF

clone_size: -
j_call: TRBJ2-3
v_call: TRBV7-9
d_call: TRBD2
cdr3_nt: TGTGCCAGCAGCTTAGTACTAGCGGGCACAGATACGCAGTATTTT
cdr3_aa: CASSLVLAGTDTQYF

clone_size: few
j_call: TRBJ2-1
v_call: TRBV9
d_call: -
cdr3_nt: TGTGCCAGCAGCGTGCTTTCTGGGGGGAGTCCCTACAATGAGCAGTTCTTC
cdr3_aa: CASSVLSGGSPYNEQFF

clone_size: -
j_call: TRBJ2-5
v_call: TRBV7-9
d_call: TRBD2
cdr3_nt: TGTGCCAGCAGCTCGGGACTAGCGGGAGGGCCAGAGACCCAGTACTTC
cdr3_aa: CASSSGLAGGPETQYF

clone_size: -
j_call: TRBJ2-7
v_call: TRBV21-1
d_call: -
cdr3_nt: TGTGCCAGCAGCAAAGGGGGCATCAGGTCCTACGAGCAGTACTTC
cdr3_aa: CASSKGGIRSYEQYF

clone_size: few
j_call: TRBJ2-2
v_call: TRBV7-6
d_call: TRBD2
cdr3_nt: TGTGCCAGCAGCTTACAGGGACTAGCGGGAGTAAAAACCGGGGAGCTGTTTTTT
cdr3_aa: CASSLQGLAGVKTGELFF

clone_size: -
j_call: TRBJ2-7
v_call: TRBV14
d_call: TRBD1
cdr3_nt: TGTGCCAGCAGCCCCTACGGGGACAGGGTTGACGAGCAGTACTTC
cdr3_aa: CASSPYGDRVDEQYF

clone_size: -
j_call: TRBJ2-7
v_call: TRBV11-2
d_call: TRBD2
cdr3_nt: TGTGCCAGCAGCTTAGCTAGCGGGAGAACCTACGAGCAGTACTTC
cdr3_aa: CASSLASGRTYEQYF

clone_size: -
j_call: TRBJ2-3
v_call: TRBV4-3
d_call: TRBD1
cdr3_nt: TGCGCCAGCAGCCAAGGCAGGGACAGGGCCACAGATACGCAGTATTTT
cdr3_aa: CASSQGRDRATDTQYF